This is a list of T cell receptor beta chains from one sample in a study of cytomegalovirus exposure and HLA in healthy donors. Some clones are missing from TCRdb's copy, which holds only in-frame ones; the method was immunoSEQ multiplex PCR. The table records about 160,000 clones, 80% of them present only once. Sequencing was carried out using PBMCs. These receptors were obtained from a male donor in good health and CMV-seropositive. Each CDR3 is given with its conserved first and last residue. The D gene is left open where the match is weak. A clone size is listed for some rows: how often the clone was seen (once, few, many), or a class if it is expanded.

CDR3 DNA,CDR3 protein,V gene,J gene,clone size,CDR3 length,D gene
TGTGCCAGCAGCCCCCGACAGAACGATGGCTACACCTTC,CASSPRQNDGYTF,TRBV14,TRBJ1-2,NA,13,NA
TGTGCCAGCTCCGGGGGGTATAGCTCCTACGAGCAGTACTTC,CASSGGYSSYEQYF,TRBV18,TRBJ2-7,few,14,TRBD2
TGCAGTGCCGAAGGGGGCGCGGACACCGGGGAGCTGTTTTTT,CSAEGGADTGELFF,TRBV29-1,TRBJ2-2,NA,14,TRBD1
TGCGCCAGCAGCTTGGGTCCAAACTATGGCTACACCTTC,CASSLGPNYGYTF,TRBV5-1,TRBJ1-2,once,13,NA
TGTGCCAGCAGCAGGGGGGGACTAGCGGGAGCCTCCTACAATGAGCAGTTCTTC,CASSRGGLAGASYNEQFF,TRBV5-4,TRBJ2-1,NA,18,TRBD2
TGTGCCAGCAGCCCGCCTTCCGGGACAGGCTCTCATAGTGGCTACACCTTC,CASSPPSGTGSHSGYTF,TRBV7-2,TRBJ1-2,NA,17,TRBD1
TGTGCCAGCAGCCAAGAGGACAGGGGATACAATGAGCAGTTCTTC,CASSQEDRGYNEQFF,TRBV4-2,TRBJ2-1,NA,15,TRBD1
TGTGCCAGCAGCCAAGCCATGGGCCAGCCCCAGCATTTT,CASSQAMGQPQHF,TRBV14,TRBJ1-5,NA,13,NA
TGTGCCAGCAGTTACCCGACAGGGAGGAATTCACCCCTCCACTTT,CASSYPTGRNSPLHF,TRBV6-5,TRBJ1-6,NA,15,TRBD1
TGTGCCAGCAGCGACAGGGTGGACACTGAAGCTTTCTTT,CASSDRVDTEAFF,TRBV6-6,TRBJ1-1,NA,13,TRBD1
TGTGCCAGCAGCTACAGCGGCCGGCGAGGGTACAATGAGCAGTTCTTC,CASSYSGRRGYNEQFF,TRBV7-9,TRBJ2-1,NA,16,NA
TGTGCCAGCTCACCACCTCACTCCTACGAGCAGTACTTC,CASSPPHSYEQYF,TRBV18,TRBJ2-7,NA,13,NA
TGTGCCAGCAGTGAATGGGACAGTGCAGATATAAATCAGCCCCAGCATTTT,CASSEWDSADINQPQHF,TRBV25-1,TRBJ1-5,NA,17,TRBD1